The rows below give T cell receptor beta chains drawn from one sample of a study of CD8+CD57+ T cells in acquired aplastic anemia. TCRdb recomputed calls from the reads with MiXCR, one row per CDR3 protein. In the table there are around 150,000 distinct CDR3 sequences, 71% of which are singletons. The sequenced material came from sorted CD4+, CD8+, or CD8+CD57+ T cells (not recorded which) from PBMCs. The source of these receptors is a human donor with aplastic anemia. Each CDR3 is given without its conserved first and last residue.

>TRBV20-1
SARGLAGNEQF
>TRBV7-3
ASSLGGSTGELF
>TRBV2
ASKERGPVQETQY
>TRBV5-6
ASSSGAADTQY
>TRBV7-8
ASSSGRTPYEQY
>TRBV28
ASSYDRGFQETQY
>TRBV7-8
ASSRTGGYEQY
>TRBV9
ASSGGGTGVF
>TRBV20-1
SARLNTEAF
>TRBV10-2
ASTIGGVKTQY
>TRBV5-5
ASSLAGADGGELF
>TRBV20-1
SAPRDIWGYT
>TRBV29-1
SVLTGELF
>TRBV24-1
ATSDFPPGRPLNEQF
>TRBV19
ASSATGRSYEQY
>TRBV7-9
ASSLTQVFQETQY
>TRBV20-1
SARDGLGGRETQY
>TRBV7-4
ASSWTSGGPRETQY
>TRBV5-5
ASSLAGALSDTQY
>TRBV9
ASSVEGANSPLH
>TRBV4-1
ASSPLLPGANVLT
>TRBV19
ASSIRGGTDTQY
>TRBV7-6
ASGLVPKGRAF
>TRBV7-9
ASSQDGNRLNGYT
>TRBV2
ASGLAVEQF
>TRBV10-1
ASSESSTSGGTGELF
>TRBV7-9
ASSLGQFNEQF
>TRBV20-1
SAVQGTNSPLH
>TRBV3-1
ASSQPGAGYNEQF
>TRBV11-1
ASSLGTKAQH
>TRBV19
ASSIDPVINQPQH
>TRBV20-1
SASRQGAGKLF
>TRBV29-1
SVGGRVSYNEQF
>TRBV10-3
AIRRTGRSYEQY
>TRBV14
ASSQVYEQY
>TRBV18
ASSPELAGGPFDANEQF
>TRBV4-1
ASSQGSGETQPQH
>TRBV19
ASSAPLGGGRGYEQY
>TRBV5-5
ASSLRQGLDSPLH
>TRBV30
AWSFTGELF
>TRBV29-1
SVEKAGLTDTQY
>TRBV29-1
SVDGIRGQLETQY
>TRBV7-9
ASSPSPHEQF
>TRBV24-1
ATSDGPYYQPQH
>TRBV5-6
ASSFGEQETQY
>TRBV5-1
ASRLEAPDEQY
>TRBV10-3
ASSELARTDTQY
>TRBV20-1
SARAASGSYEQY
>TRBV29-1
SARAGGSTDTQY
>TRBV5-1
ASSPHYEQY
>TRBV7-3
ASSLTGTGETQY
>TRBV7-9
ASSSSGSQYEQY
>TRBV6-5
ASRIGGLGLAF